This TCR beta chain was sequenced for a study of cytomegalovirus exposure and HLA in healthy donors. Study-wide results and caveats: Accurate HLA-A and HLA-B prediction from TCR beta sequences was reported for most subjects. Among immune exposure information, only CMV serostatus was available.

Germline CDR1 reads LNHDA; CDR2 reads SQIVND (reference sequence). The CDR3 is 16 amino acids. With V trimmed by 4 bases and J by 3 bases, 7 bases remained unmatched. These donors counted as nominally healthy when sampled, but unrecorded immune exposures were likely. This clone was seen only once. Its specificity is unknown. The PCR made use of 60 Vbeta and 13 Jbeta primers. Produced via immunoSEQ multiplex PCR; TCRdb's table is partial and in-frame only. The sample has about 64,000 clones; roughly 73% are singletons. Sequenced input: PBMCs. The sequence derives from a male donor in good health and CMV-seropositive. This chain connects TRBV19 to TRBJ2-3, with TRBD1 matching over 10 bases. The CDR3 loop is CASSKARTGGTDTQYF. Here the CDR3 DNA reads TGTGCCAGTAGTAAAGCGAGGACAGGGGGGACAGATACGCAGTATTTT.